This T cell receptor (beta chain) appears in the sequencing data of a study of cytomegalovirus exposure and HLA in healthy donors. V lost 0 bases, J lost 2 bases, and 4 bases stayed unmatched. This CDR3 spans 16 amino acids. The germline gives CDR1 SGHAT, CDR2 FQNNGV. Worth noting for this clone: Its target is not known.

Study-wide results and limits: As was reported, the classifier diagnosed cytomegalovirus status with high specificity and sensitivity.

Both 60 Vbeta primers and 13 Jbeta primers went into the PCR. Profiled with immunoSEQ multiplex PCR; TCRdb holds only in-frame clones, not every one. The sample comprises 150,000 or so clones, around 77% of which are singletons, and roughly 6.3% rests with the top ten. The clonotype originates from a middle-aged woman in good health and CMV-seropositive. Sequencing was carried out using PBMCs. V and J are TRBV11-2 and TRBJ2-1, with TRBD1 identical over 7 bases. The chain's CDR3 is CASSLDRGTAYNEQFF. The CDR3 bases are TGTGCCAGCAGCTTAGATCGTGGGACAGCCTACAATGAGCAGTTCTTC. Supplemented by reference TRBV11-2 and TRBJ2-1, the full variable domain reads EAGVAQSPRYKIIEKRQSVAFWCNPISGHATLYWYQQILGQGPKLLIQFQNNGVVDDSQLPKDRFSAERLKGVDSTLKIQPAKLEDSAVYLCASSLDRGTAYNEQFFGPGTRLTVL.